This entry lists 30 T cell receptor beta chains sequenced from one sample in a study of blood T cell repertoires in COVID-19 (dated by TCRdb to the early 2020s). The method behind the library was the immunoSEQ multiplex PCR assay. In TCRdb, the immuneACCESS table is reduced to in-frame sequences with V and J assigned. These tables do not hold every clone; where another copy was compared, an unresolved V gene accounts for under half, and the others remain unexplained. The sample data list hundreds of thousands of clones, and almost 90% of these were observed just once. Approximately 0.98% of the sample is taken by the ten largest. The sequenced sample consisted of peripheral blood. These receptors all come from a woman in her forties with COVID-19, enrolled during active disease.

This chain connects TRBV6-6 to TRBJ2-7, with 7 bases matching TRBD1. The CDR3 runs 13 residues. J was trimmed by 2 bases and V by 6 bases; bases with no gene match: 4. Germline CDR1 is MNHNY and CDR2 is SVGAGI (reference sequence). The CDR3 here is CASRTGLPYEQYF. The CDR3 nucleotides are TGTGCCAGCAGGACAGGGTTGCCCTACGAGCAGTACTTC.

The DNA of the CDR3 is TGTGCCAGTAGTATACTTGGTCTTGTAGCAACTAATGAAAAACTGTTTTTT. Residues: CASSILGLVATNEKLFF. The chain links TRBV19 to TRBJ1-4; D is ambiguous. CDR3 length: 17 residues. V was trimmed by 2 bases and J by 0 bases, leaving 13 bases between them. Germline V gene data show CDR1 as LNHDA and CDR2 as SQIVND (reference sequence).

The chain carries TRBV5-1 and TRBJ2-2, with TRBD1 matching 9 bases. With V trimmed by 4 bases and J by 4 bases, 5 bases remained unmatched. The CDR3 length is 15 residues. In germline, CDR1 is SGHRS, CDR2 YFSETQ. This chain's CDR3 is CASSAGQGSTGELFF. CDR3 bases: TGCGCCAGCAGCGCGGGACAGGGTTCCACCGGGGAGCTGTTTTTT.

The V gene is TRBV6-6, the J gene TRBJ1-5; 7 nucleotides align to TRBD1. The CDR3 contains 13 residues. The germline V gene encodes CDR1 MNHNY and CDR2 SVGAGI (reference sequence). V trimming: 8 bases; J trimming: 4 bases; junction bases outside the gene matches: 5. DNA for the CDR3: TGTGCCAGCCTCGACAGGGTAAATCAGCCCCAGCATTTT. Amino acids: CASLDRVNQPQHF.

CDR3 region: CASSQGKRGGLKSEQFF. The CDR3 DNA reads TGTGCCAGCAGCCAAGGGAAGCGGGGGGGGCTAAAATCGGAGCAGTTCTTC. This chain links TRBV14 with TRBJ2-1, with 10 bases identical to TRBD2. Unmatched junction bases numbered 13, after V lost 1 base and J lost 10 bases. The CDR3 contains 17 residues. Germline CDR1 reads SGHDN; CDR2 reads FVKESK.

V is TRBV5-1 and J is TRBJ1-1; the D is unclear. Per the germline V gene, CDR1 is SGHRS and CDR2 is YFSETQ. V lost 3 bases to trimming and J lost 2 bases, with 14 bases between them. The CDR3 is 15 amino acids. CDR3 region: CASSSLDGVNTEAFF. The CDR3 coding sequence is TGCGCCAGCAGCTCCCTCGACGGGGTAAACACTGAAGCTTTCTTT. The entire variable domain, with the rest obtained from reference TRBV5-1 and TRBJ1-1, is as follows: KAGVTQTPRYLIKTRGQQVTLSCSPISGHRSVSWYQQTPGQGLQFLFEYFSETQRNKGNFPGRFSGRQFSNSRSEMNVSTLELGDSALYLCASSSLDGVNTEAFFGQGTRLTVV.

The chain recombines TRBV7-3 with TRBJ2-2; TRBD1 is a possible D gene (5 bases). The CDR3 runs to 15 residues. Germline CDR1 reads SGHTA; CDR2 reads FQGTGA. V lost 7 bases to trimming and J lost 6 bases, with 18 bases between them. CDR3 DNA: TGTGCCAGCACCCTAAGGGGCACCAAAGCCGGGGAGCTGTTTTTT. Amino acid sequence: CASTLRGTKAGELFF.

The CDR3 sequence is CASLPTGLGTEAFF. The CDR3 nucleotides are TGTGCCAGCCTCCCGACAGGGCTAGGCACTGAAGCTTTCTTT. The V gene is TRBV7-9, the J gene TRBJ1-1; 7 nucleotides match TRBD1. With V trimmed by 8 bases and J by 4 bases, 10 bases remained unmatched. CDR1 is SEHNR and CDR2 is FQNEAQ in the germline V gene (reference sequence). The CDR3 runs to 14 residues. The complete variable domain, with remaining parts taken from reference TRBV7-9 and TRBJ1-1, reads DTGVSQNPRHKITKRGQNVTFRCDPISEHNRLYWYRQTLGQGPEFLTYFQNEAQLEKSRLLSDRFSAERPKGSFSTLEIQRTEQGDSAMYLCASLPTGLGTEAFFGQGTRLTVV.

This chain connects TRBV19 to TRBJ2-1; 12 bases fit TRBD1. The germline V gene encodes CDR1 LNHDA and CDR2 SQIVND (reference sequence). The CDR3 is 14 residues long. V shed 5 bases and J 9 bases; nucleotides not matched to a gene: 5. For the CDR3, the DNA is TGTGCCAGTAGTGGGGGACAGGGGGCCGGTGAGCAGTTCTTC. Amino acid sequence: CASSGGQGAGEQFF.

The rearrangement uses TRBV18 and TRBJ2-1; 9 bases line up with TRBD1. The CDR3 covers 18 residues. Germline values: CDR1 KGHSH, CDR2 LQKENI. J gave up 10 bases and V 0 bases, and 16 bases lay outside the gene matches. CDR3 bases: TGTGCCAGCTCACCACCGGGCCCGGAGGGGACAGGGCTTTGGGAGCAGTTCTTC. As protein: CASSPPGPEGTGLWEQFF.

The chain employs TRBV9 and TRBJ2-1, with 11 nucleotides matching TRBD2. The germline CDR1 and CDR2 sequences are SGDLS and YYNGEE. V lost 6 bases and J lost 3; bases outside the gene matches: 11. This CDR3 contains 17 residues. The CDR3 bases are TGTGCCAGCACCTCTGCCCCTAGCGGGGGGCTCTACAATGAGCAGTTCTTC. Its translation: CASTSAPSGGLYNEQFF.

The rearrangement joins TRBV6-2 or TRBV6-3 to TRBJ1-1, with TRBD1 identical over 10 bases. Germline V gives CDR1 MNHEY, CDR2 SVGEGT. The CDR3 spans 19 residues. The V gene end was trimmed by 2 bases and the J gene end by 6 bases; junction bases not matched to a gene: 18. CDR3 bases: TGTGCCAGCAGTTACCAATCGGGACAGGGGCTTCAATACCCCCCTGAAGCTTTCTTT. This sequence encodes CASSYQSGQGLQYPPEAFF.

The chain combines TRBV13 with TRBJ1-6; 10 bases map to TRBD1. Germline CDR1 and CDR2: PRHDT and FYEKMQ (reference sequence). The CDR3 runs 16 residues. V dropped 0 bases and J dropped 8; count of bases not matched to a gene: 4. This chain's CDR3 is CASSLGRGTGDSPLHF. The CDR3 nucleotides read TGTGCCAGCAGCTTAGGCCGAGGGACAGGGGATTCACCCCTCCACTTT.

This chain joins TRBV18 and TRBJ2-7; D unresolved. There are 15 residues in the CDR3. V lost 2 bases to trimming and J lost 4 bases, with 15 bases between them. Germline CDR1 KGHSH, CDR2 LQKENI. In DNA form, the CDR3 reads TGTGCCAGCTCACCAGACGTAAACGTAGCTTACGAGCAGTACTTC. Protein sequence: CASSPDVNVAYEQYF.

The chain combines TRBV19 with TRBJ2-3; 8 positions agree with TRBD2. Looked up from germline, CDR1 is LNHDA and CDR2 is SQIVND (reference sequence). Trimming cost V 5 bases and J 4 bases; bases outside gene matches: 11. This CDR3 has 16 amino acids. The CDR3 nucleotides read TGTGCCAGTAGTTCCTCAGACCTCGGGGGGGCAGATACGCAGTATTTT. It yields the protein CASSSSDLGGADTQYF.

The rearrangement links TRBV19 to TRBJ1-2; a possible D gene is TRBD1 (5 bases). V shed 4 bases and J shed 5 bases, with 11 bases lying between them. Per germline, CDR1 LNHDA and CDR2 SQIVND (reference sequence). The CDR3 contains 13 residues. CDR3 nucleotides: TGTGCCAGTAGTACGCCAGGGAGGTATGGCTACACCTTC. As protein: CASSTPGRYGYTF. Supplemented by reference TRBV19 and TRBJ1-2, the full variable domain reads DGGITQSPKYLFRKEGQNVTLSCEQNLNHDAMYWYRQDPGQGLRLIYYSQIVNDFQKGDIAEGYSVSREKKESFPLTVTSAQKNPTAFYLCASSTPGRYGYTFGSGTRLTVV.

V and J are TRBV7-2 and TRBJ2-7; the D gene is possibly TRBD1 (5 bases). V lost 4 bases and J lost 1, with 14 bases in between. CDR3 length: 15 residues. The germline gives CDR1 SGHTA, CDR2 FQGNSA. The CDR3 loop is CASSSQASSSYEQYF. The CDR3 DNA reads as TGTGCCAGCAGCTCACAGGCCTCTTCATCCTACGAGCAGTACTTC.

The J gene is TRBJ1-1, the V gene TRBV7-2; 7 bases fit TRBD1. Trimming removed 3 bases from V and 8 bases from J; junction bases left unmatched: 6. Germline CDR1 and CDR2: SGHTA and FQGNSA. The CDR3 has 13 residues. The CDR3 coding sequence is TGTGCCAGCAGCTTGGTGACACAGGGGGAAGCTTTCTTT. This gives the protein CASSLVTQGEAFF.

The genes are TRBV6-5 and TRBJ1-2; D is unresolved. CDR3 length: 14 residues. Germline values: CDR1 MNHEY, CDR2 SVGAGI. Trimming stripped 0 bases from V and 4 bases from J, with 9 bases between. CDR3 nucleotides: TGTGCCAGCAGTTACTCGTCGGACTTCTATGGCTACACCTTC. It specifies CASSYSSDFYGYTF.

This rearrangement joins TRBV30 to TRBJ1-1; D unresolved. Germline V gene sequence: CDR1 GTSNPN, CDR2 SVGIG (reference sequence). With 5 bases removed from V and 1 base from J, the gap between germline ends came to 14 bases. The CDR3 covers 14 residues. CDR3 protein: CAWDGSGSNTEAFF. The CDR3 nucleotides are TGTGCCTGGGATGGGTCAGGCTCGAACACTGAAGCTTTCTTT.

The chain has TRBV7-2 and TRBJ1-1; D uncertain. Trimming shortened V by 6 bases and J by 3 bases, and 17 bases separated the two germline ends. The V gene's germline CDR1 is SGHTA and CDR2 FQGNSA. This CDR3 has 15 amino acids. CDR3 amino acids: CASRLKIWGDTEAFF. The DNA for the CDR3 is TGTGCCAGCAGGTTGAAAATTTGGGGAGACACTGAAGCTTTCTTT.

J is TRBJ1-2 and V is TRBV27, with a weak D call TRBD1 (5 bases). V lost 4 bases to trimming and J lost 2 bases, with 11 bases between them. The CDR3 is 14 amino acids. The germline V gene encodes CDR1 MNHEY and CDR2 SMNVEV (reference sequence). CDR3 amino acids: CASSYTGNNYGYTF. The CDR3 DNA follows: TGTGCCAGCAGTTACACAGGCAACAACTATGGCTACACCTTC.

This rearrangement joins TRBV10-3 to TRBJ2-3, with 8 bases lining up with TRBD2. Germline V gene sequence: CDR1 ENHRY, CDR2 SYGVKD. The ends lost 1 base at V and 6 bases at J; junction bases unmatched: 6. This CDR3 comprises 15 residues. CDR3 DNA: TGTGCCATCAGTGAGTACCTAGCGGGCGCGGATACGCAGTATTTT. Translation: CAISEYLAGADTQYF.

This clone showed up just once. The rearrangement links TRBV5-1 to TRBJ2-3; possibly TRBD2 for D (6 bases). This CDR3 contains 15 residues. Germline V gene sequence: CDR1 SGHRS, CDR2 YFSETQ. Trimming cost V 2 bases and J 1 base, with 11 bases left between them. The CDR3 sequence: CASSLGGVGTDTQYF. CDR3 sequence (DNA): TGCGCCAGCAGCTTAGGCGGGGTAGGCACAGATACGCAGTATTTT.

The rearrangement joins TRBV18 to TRBJ1-2; no clear D. Germline V gene data show CDR1 as KGHSH and CDR2 as LQKENI. Trimming removed 0 bases from V and 6 bases from J, with 11 bases in between. The CDR3 is 14 residues long. CDR3: CASSPPVGRDGYTF. The CDR3 nucleotides are TGTGCCAGCTCACCACCGGTAGGGAGAGATGGCTACACCTTC. Together with reference TRBV18 and TRBJ1-2, the CDR3 gives the full variable domain: NAGVMQNPRHLVRRRGQEARLRCSPMKGHSHVYWYRQLPEEGLKFMVYLQKENIIDESGMPKERFSAEFPKEGPSILRIQQVVRGDSAAYFCASSPPVGRDGYTFGSGTRLTVV.

CDR3 in DNA: TGTGCCAGCAGTTTCAATAGCGGGGGAGACCTACTTTCATACGAGCAGTACTTC. This sequence encodes CASSFNSGGDLLSYEQYF. The chain is built from TRBV27 and TRBJ2-7, with 9 positions matching TRBD2. The CDR3 runs 18 residues. Germline values: CDR1 MNHEY, CDR2 SMNVEV (reference sequence). Unmatched junction bases numbered 16, after V lost 3 bases and J lost 4 bases.

The chain carries TRBV19 and TRBJ2-4; TRBD1 is a possible D gene (5 bases). The length of the CDR3 is 14 residues. Trimming left V 3 bases short and J 1 base short, with 7 bases between. Germline V gives CDR1 LNHDA, CDR2 SQIVND (reference sequence). CDR3 DNA: TGTGCCAGTAGTATGACAGTGGCCAAAAACATTCAGTACTTC. Translated, it gives CASSMTVAKNIQYF.

This clone showed up just once. The chain links TRBV5-1 to TRBJ2-7; TRBD1 is a possible D gene (6 bases). Germline CDR1 and CDR2: SGHRS and YFSETQ. V shed 3 bases and J shed 5 bases, with 15 bases lying between them. The length of the CDR3 is 14 residues. CDR3 sequence reads: CASSSTGNIHEQYF. The CDR3 nucleotides are TGCGCCAGCAGCTCAACAGGGAATATCCACGAGCAGTACTTC.

The chain joins TRBV6-2 or TRBV6-3 to TRBJ1-1; TRBD1 matches 7 bases. V lost 4 bases and J lost 3; bases outside the gene matches: 5. This CDR3 region has 14 residues. Germline CDR1 is MNHEY and CDR2 is SVGEGT. CDR3 region: CASSFTGDHTEAFF. The CDR3 DNA is TGTGCCAGCAGTTTCACAGGGGACCACACTGAAGCTTTCTTT.

The V gene is TRBV6-4, the J gene TRBJ2-5, with D possibly being TRBD1 (5 bases). Germline assignment: CDR1 MRHNA and CDR2 SNTAGT. Trimming left V 3 bases short and J 5 bases short, with 10 bases between. This CDR3 spans 13 amino acids. The CDR3 loop reads CASSEGAWETQYF. CDR3 nucleotides: TGTGCCAGCAGTGAAGGGGCTTGGGAGACCCAGTACTTC.